This TCR beta chain was sequenced in a study of T-cell reconstitution after alpha-beta-depleted transplantation in children. This CDR3 has 13 residues. Germline CDR1 is SGHRS and CDR2 is YFSETQ. V was shortened by 0 bases and J by 3 bases, with 6 bases between the two germline ends. Researchers prepared the TCRbeta library using unique molecular identifiers, the study reports. TCRdb fed the PCR reads into MiXCR, producing one record per CDR3 protein. The sample lists approximately 350,000 distinct CDR3 sequences, 10% seen once, with around 2.4% in the top ten. This chain connects TRBV5-1 to TRBJ1-2; no clear D gene. The clonotype comes from a human donor who donated a stem cell graft to a child with acute lymphoblastic leukemia. Sequenced material: PBMCs from the stem cell graft donor, taken from the stem cell graft. CDR3 coding DNA: TGCGCCAGCAGCTTGGTCTCTGACTATGGCTACACCTTC. Protein sequence: CASSLVSDYGYTF.